This TCR beta chain was captured in a study of shared clonotypes between healthy human individuals. CDR1 and CDR2 from the germline V gene are SQVTM and ANQGSEA. The CDR3 spans 15 residues. The V and J ends lost 0 bases and 11 bases, in that order; junction bases with no gene match: 12. Naive CD8 isolation took CD45RO-negative cells positively selected for CCR7 and excluded terminally differentiated effector memory CD45RA+ cells. Investigators spread the genomic DNA of each subset evenly over several immunoSEQ plates. Clones were sequenced by immunoSEQ multiplex PCR, and TCRdb holds only the in-frame ones, with some missing. The sample consists of 2 million to 2.5 million clones, 90% to 95% of them appearing once.

V gene TRBV29-1 combines with J gene TRBJ1-1; 10 positions match TRBD1. Input material: naive CD8+ T cells from PBMCs. The origin of this receptor is a man aged 18 to 29 in good health. Some clones in this sample may be carry-over from other donors' samples. The CDR3 nucleotides are TGCAGCGTTGAAGATGATGGGACAGGGGTCCTAGAGGCTTTCTTT. It translates to CSVEDDGTGVLEAFF.